A selection of T cell receptor beta chains follows, all from one sample in a study of blood T cell repertoires in COVID-19. Measured with immunoSEQ multiplex PCR; TCRdb has only the in-frame clones, and not every one. The profile shows about 130,000 clones, less than 90% of them singletons. The source material was peripheral blood. The receptors come from a woman at least 80 years old with acute or convalescent COVID-19. CDR3s include the opening cysteine and the closing phenylalanine or tryptophan. The D gene is left open where the match is weak. Clone size, where shown, is once, few, many, or a class for clones that have expanded.

v_gene	j_gene	d_gene	abundance	CDR3nt	CDR3aa
TRBV6-6	TRBJ1-2	.	.	TGTGCCAGCAGTTCACAGGGTTTCTATGGCTACACCTTC	CASSSQGFYGYTF
TRBV4-1	TRBJ1-4	.	.	TGCGCCAGCAGCCGTGGGGGCTCCAGGGAAAAACTGTTTTTT	CASSRGGSREKLFF
TRBV12-3/TRBV12-4	TRBJ2-2	.	.	TGTGCCAGCAGCCTTCAGTCGACCGGGGAGCTGTTTTTT	CASSLQSTGELFF
TRBV6-2/TRBV6-3	TRBJ1-5	TRBD1	.	TGTGCCAGCAGTAGGACAGGATATAGCAATCAGCCCCAGCATTTT	CASSRTGYSNQPQHF
TRBV28	TRBJ2-2	TRBD1	.	TGTGCCAGCAGTCCCGACAGGGCCACCGGGGAGCTGTTTTTT	CASSPDRATGELFF
TRBV19	TRBJ1-5	TRBD1	.	TGTGCCAGTAGTAGACAGGGGACGGCTCAGCCCCAGCATTTT	CASSRQGTAQPQHF
TRBV12-5	TRBJ1-3	.	once	TGTGCTAGTGGTGTAACGTCGGAGGGGCACACCATATATTTT	CASGVTSEGHTIYF
TRBV28	TRBJ2-6	TRBD1	.	TGTGCCAGCAGTTCAGGACAGGGTTTAACTGGGGCCAACGTCCTGACTTTC	CASSSGQGLTGANVLTF
TRBV9	TRBJ1-1	.	few	TGTGCCAGCAGCGTAGCACAGATCGGTGAAGCTTTCTTT	CASSVAQIGEAFF
TRBV6-5	TRBJ2-5	.	few	TGTGCCAGCATAGGGAGCCAAGAGACCCAGTACTTC	CASIGSQETQYF
TRBV29-1	TRBJ2-5	TRBD2	.	TGCAGCGGTGGGGTAGCGGGCGGGGGGCAAGAGACCCAGTACTTC	CSGGVAGGGQETQYF
TRBV10-3	TRBJ2-7	.	.	TGTGCCACCATGGGACAATCCTACGAGCAGTACTTC	CATMGQSYEQYF
TRBV4-2	TRBJ2-5	TRBD2	.	TGTGCCAGCAGCAGTAGCGGGGGCCAAGAGACCCAGTACTTC	CASSSSGGQETQYF
TRBV5-1	TRBJ1-3	TRBD1	.	TGCGCCACCCGGACAGGGACGACCTCTGGAAACACCATATATTTT	CATRTGTTSGNTIYF
TRBV29-1	TRBJ1-1	.	.	TGCAGCGTTGTCTCGAACACTGAAGCTTTCTTT	CSVVSNTEAFF
TRBV2	TRBJ1-2	TRBD1	.	TGTGCCAGCCGGAGACAGGGCTACGGGGATGGCTACACCTTC	CASRRQGYGDGYTF
TRBV29-1	TRBJ1-2	.	few	TGCAGCGTGCTAGAAGGGGCAAGCTACACCTTC	CSVLEGASYTF
TRBV28	TRBJ1-1	TRBD1	.	TGTGCCAGCAGTTCACAGGGGGCTAACACTGAAGCTTTCTTT	CASSSQGANTEAFF
TRBV5-1	TRBJ1-5	.	.	TGCGCCAGCAGCGTCGGGACACCCAATCAGCCCCAGCATTTT	CASSVGTPNQPQHF
TRBV4-1	TRBJ1-2	.	.	TGCGCCAGCAGCCCGCCCCCCGGAGGCAGCCCGTTTGGAGGCTACACCTTC	CASSPPPGGSPFGGYTF
TRBV10-3	TRBJ1-1	.	.	TGTGCCATCACAATAACGGGGAACACTGAAGCTTTCTTT	CAITITGNTEAFF
TRBV27	TRBJ1-2	.	.	TGTGCCAGCAGTTTGGCCCCCACAGTTTCCTATGGCTACACCTTC	CASSLAPTVSYGYTF
TRBV9	TRBJ1-1	.	.	TGTGCCAGCAGCGTAGGACAGCTCTTGAACACTGAAGCTTTCTTT	CASSVGQLLNTEAFF
TRBV18	TRBJ1-5	TRBD1	.	TGTGCCAGCTCAGGCGAGGGGGCAGCCCAGCATTTT	CASSGEGAAQHF
TRBV2	TRBJ1-1	TRBD1	.	TGTGCCAGCAAGGGACAGGTGAATACTGAAGCTTTCTTT	CASKGQVNTEAFF
TRBV27	TRBJ2-1	.	.	TGTGCCAGCTCAAGCCCCGGACTGGGGAGAGGGGAGCAGTTCTTC	CASSSPGLGRGEQFF
TRBV27	TRBJ1-1	.	.	TGTGCCAGCAGTAGCCAGGGTGTAGGCACTGAAGCTTTCTTT	CASSSQGVGTEAFF
TRBV27	TRBJ1-5	TRBD1	.	TGTGCCAGCAGTCCTCTACCCAATGACAGGGTTGGTCAGCCCCAGCATTTT	CASSPLPNDRVGQPQHF
TRBV2	TRBJ1-1	TRBD1	.	TGTGCCAGCAGGGAAACAGGGGGCGGTGAAGCTTTCTTT	CASRETGGGEAFF
TRBV7-8	TRBJ1-3	TRBD1	.	TGTGCCAGCAGCATCGGACAGGGACGAAACACCATATATTTT	CASSIGQGRNTIYF
TRBV5-1	TRBJ1-6	.	few	TGCGCCAGCAGCGGGGGCGAAGGGCTCTCACCCCTCCACTTT	CASSGGEGLSPLHF
TRBV20-1	TRBJ1-5	TRBD1	.	TGCAGTGCTAGTGCCGGGACAGACAATCAGCCCCAGCATTTT	CSASAGTDNQPQHF
TRBV9	TRBJ2-5	TRBD2	.	TGTGCCAGCAGCGTAGGTGAACTAGCGGGGGCCGTGGAAGAGACCCAGTACTTC	CASSVGELAGAVEETQYF
TRBV3-1/TRBV3-2	TRBJ2-2	TRBD1	.	TGTGCCAGCAGCCTTGGGACAGGGCCCACCGGGGAGCTGTTTTTT	CASSLGTGPTGELFF
TRBV28	TRBJ1-6	.	.	TGTGCCAGCAGTTTCACATCGGGGGGCAATTCACCCCTCCACTTT	CASSFTSGGNSPLHF
TRBV7-9	TRBJ1-1	TRBD1	.	TGTGCCAGCAGCTTCCTTCCGGGACAGGGTAGCGCTGAAGCTTTCTTT	CASSFLPGQGSAEAFF
TRBV6-5	TRBJ1-3	TRBD1	.	TGTGCCAGCAGTATGACAGGGGTTTCCGGAAACACCATATATTTT	CASSMTGVSGNTIYF
TRBV11-3	TRBJ1-1	.	.	TGTGCCAGCAGCCTTCGACGGGAGGAAACTGAAGCTTTCTTT	CASSLRREETEAFF
TRBV5-1	TRBJ1-6	.	.	TGCGCCAGCAGCGGACCCGGGACACCAAATTCACCCCTCCACTTT	CASSGPGTPNSPLHF
TRBV7-9	TRBJ2-3	TRBD2	.	TGTGCCAGCAGCTTTCGACTAGCGGGGGGAAGCACAGATACGCAGTATTTT	CASSFRLAGGSTDTQYF
TRBV11-3	TRBJ2-3	TRBD2	once	TGTGCCAGCAGCTCACTAGCGGGGGGCGCAGATACGCAGTATTTT	CASSSLAGGADTQYF
TRBV10-3	TRBJ2-5	.	.	TGTGCCATCAGTGAGGGGACTGCGGGCGGGACCCAGTACTTC	CAISEGTAGGTQYF
TRBV9	TRBJ1-5	TRBD1	.	TGTGCCAGCAGCGTATCAAAGGACAGGCACCTTCAGCCCCAGCATTTT	CASSVSKDRHLQPQHF
TRBV11-2	TRBJ1-1	.	.	TGTGCCAGCAGCTTAGCTGGACAGTCTCGCACTGAAGCTTTCTTT	CASSLAGQSRTEAFF
TRBV20-1	TRBJ1-5	.	.	TGCAGTGCTAGTGTTAATATTCTTCAGCCCCAGCATTTT	CSASVNILQPQHF
TRBV7-8	TRBJ2-7	TRBD1	.	TGTGCCAGCAGCTCCCGACAGGGCTCAGACTTCTACGAGCAGTACTTC	CASSSRQGSDFYEQYF
TRBV9	TRBJ2-3	TRBD1	.	TGTGCCAGCAGCGTAGGGTTGGGACAGACAGATACGCAGTATTTT	CASSVGLGQTDTQYF